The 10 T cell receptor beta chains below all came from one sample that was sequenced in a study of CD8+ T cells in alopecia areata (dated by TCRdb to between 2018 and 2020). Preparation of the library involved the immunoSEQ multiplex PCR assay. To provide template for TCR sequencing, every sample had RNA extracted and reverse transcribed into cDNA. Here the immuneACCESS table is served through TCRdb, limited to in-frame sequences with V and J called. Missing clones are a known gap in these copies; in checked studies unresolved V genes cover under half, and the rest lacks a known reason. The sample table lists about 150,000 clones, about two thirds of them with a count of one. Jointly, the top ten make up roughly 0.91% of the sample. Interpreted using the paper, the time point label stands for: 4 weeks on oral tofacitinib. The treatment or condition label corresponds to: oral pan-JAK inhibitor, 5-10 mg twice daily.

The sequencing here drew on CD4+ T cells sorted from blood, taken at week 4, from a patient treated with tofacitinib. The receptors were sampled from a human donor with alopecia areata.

DNA for the CDR3: TGCGCCAGCAGCTTCACAGGTCATGGCTACACCTTC. Encoded protein: CASSFTGHGYTF. The rearrangement uses TRBV4-1 and TRBJ1-2; possible D gene TRBD1, 5 bases. V was clipped by 5 bases and J by 6 bases, with 10 bases between them. Germline CDR1 reads MGHRA; CDR2 reads YSYEKL. CDR3 length: 12 residues.

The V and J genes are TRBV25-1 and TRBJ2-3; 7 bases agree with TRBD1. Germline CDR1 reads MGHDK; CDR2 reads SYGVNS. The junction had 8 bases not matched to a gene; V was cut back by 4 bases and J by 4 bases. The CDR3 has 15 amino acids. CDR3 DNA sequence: TGTGCCAGCAGTGTAACAGGGGCGAACGCAGATACGCAGTATTTT. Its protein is CASSVTGANADTQYF.

The CDR3 here is CSAPGLYEQYF. The CDR3 coding sequence is TGCAGTGCTCCGGGACTCTACGAGCAGTACTTC. This chain connects TRBV20-1 to TRBJ2-7; a possible D gene is TRBD2 (6 bases). Trimming left V 5 bases short and J 3 bases short, with 8 bases between. The CDR3 totals 11 residues. CDR1 and CDR2 from the germline V gene are DFQATT and SNEGSKA (reference sequence).

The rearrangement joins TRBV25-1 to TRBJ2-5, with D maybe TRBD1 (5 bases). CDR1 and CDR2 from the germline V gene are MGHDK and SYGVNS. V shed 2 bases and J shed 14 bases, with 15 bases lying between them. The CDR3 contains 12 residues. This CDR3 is CASSERGSLFYF. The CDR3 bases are TGTGCCAGCAGTGAAAGGGGCTCCTTGTTTTACTTC.

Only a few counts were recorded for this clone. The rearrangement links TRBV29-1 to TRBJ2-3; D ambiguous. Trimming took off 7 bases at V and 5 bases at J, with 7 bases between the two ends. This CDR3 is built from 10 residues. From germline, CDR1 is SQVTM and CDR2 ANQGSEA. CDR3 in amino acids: CSAAIDTQYF. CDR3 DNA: TGCAGCGCAGCGATAGATACGCAGTATTTT.

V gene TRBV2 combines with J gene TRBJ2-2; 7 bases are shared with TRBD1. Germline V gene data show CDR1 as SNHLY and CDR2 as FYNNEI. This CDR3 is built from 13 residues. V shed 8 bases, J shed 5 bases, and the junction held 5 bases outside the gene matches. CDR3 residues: CASQTGMTGELFF. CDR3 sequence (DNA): TGTGCCAGCCAGACAGGGATGACCGGGGAGCTGTTTTTT.

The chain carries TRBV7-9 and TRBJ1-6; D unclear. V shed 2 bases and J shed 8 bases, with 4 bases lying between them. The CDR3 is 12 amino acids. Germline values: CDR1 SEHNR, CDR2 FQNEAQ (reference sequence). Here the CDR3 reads CASSLQDSPLHF. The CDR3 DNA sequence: TGTGCCAGCAGCTTACAGGATTCACCCCTCCACTTT.

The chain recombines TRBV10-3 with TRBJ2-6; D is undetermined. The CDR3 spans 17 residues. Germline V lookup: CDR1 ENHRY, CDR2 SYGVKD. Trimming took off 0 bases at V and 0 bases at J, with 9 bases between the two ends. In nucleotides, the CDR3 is TGTGCCATCAGTGAGTCGACTCGGAGCTCTGGGGCCAACGTCCTGACTTTC. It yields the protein CAISESTRSSGANVLTF.

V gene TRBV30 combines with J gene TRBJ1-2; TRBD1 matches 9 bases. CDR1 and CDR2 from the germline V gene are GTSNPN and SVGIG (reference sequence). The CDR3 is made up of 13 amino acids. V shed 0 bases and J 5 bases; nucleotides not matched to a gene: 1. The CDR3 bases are TGTGCCTGGAGTGTGGGGACAGGGTATGGCTACACCTTC. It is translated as CAWSVGTGYGYTF.

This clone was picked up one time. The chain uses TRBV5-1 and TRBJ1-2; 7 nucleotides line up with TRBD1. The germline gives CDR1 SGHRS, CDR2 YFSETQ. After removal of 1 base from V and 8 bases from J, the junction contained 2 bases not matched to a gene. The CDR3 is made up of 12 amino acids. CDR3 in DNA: TGCGCCAGCAGCTTGACAGGGGAGGGCTACACCTTC. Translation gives CASSLTGEGYTF.